These T cell receptor beta chains were read from a single sample in a study of Graves' ophthalmopathy and Graves' hyperthyroidism. TCRdb processed the multiplex PCR reads anew with MiXCR; each CDR3 protein has one entry. The sample yields 340,000 or so distinct CDR3 sequences, 17% seen once. The sequencing sample was made of peripheral blood. These receptors were taken from an adult man with Graves' ophthalmopathy. Each CDR3 is given with its conserved first and last residue. Fields, in order: V gene, J gene, clone size, D gene, CDR3 protein, CDR3 DNA. The D gene is left open where the match is weak. A clone size is listed for some rows: how often the clone was seen (once, few, many), or a class if it is expanded.

V gene: TRBV6-1
J gene: TRBJ2-3
clone size: -
D gene: TRBD2
CDR3 protein: CASRLGLAGADTQYF
CDR3 DNA: TGTGCCAGCCGCCTCGGACTAGCGGGAGCAGATACGCAGTATTTT

V gene: TRBV18
J gene: TRBJ1-2
clone size: -
D gene: TRBD1
CDR3 protein: CASSPSGTAGYTF
CDR3 DNA: TGTGCCAGCTCCCCGTCCGGGACAGCTGGCTACACCTTC

V gene: TRBV20-1
J gene: TRBJ2-7
clone size: -
D gene: TRBD2
CDR3 protein: CSASKKTFRTSGGWPVYEQYF
CDR3 DNA: TGCAGTGCTAGTAAAAAAACGTTCCGAACTAGCGGGGGTTGGCCGGTCTACGAGCAGTACTTC

V gene: TRBV9
J gene: TRBJ2-4
clone size: many
D gene: TRBD1
CDR3 protein: CASSVGTGFNIQYF
CDR3 DNA: TGTGCCAGCAGCGTCGGGACAGGGTTCAACATTCAGTACTTC

V gene: TRBV2
J gene: TRBJ2-2
clone size: many
D gene: -
CDR3 protein: CASSGGGGANTGELFF
CDR3 DNA: TGTGCCAGCAGTGGTGGGGGGGGCGCGAACACCGGGGAGCTGTTTTTT

V gene: TRBV7-9
J gene: TRBJ2-7
clone size: once
D gene: TRBD2
CDR3 protein: CASSFEAGGSYEQYF
CDR3 DNA: TGTGCCAGCAGCTTTGAAGCGGGAGGTTCCTACGAGCAGTACTTC

V gene: TRBV6-5
J gene: TRBJ1-5
clone size: many
D gene: TRBD1
CDR3 protein: CASSYSGQGAGQPQHF
CDR3 DNA: TGTGCCAGCAGTTACTCGGGACAGGGTGCGGGACAGCCCCAGCATTTT

V gene: TRBV27
J gene: TRBJ1-6
clone size: -
D gene: TRBD1
CDR3 protein: CASSPERQGSSPLHF
CDR3 DNA: TGTGCCAGCAGCCCAGAGCGACAGGGAAGTTCACCCCTCCACTTT

V gene: TRBV28
J gene: TRBJ2-7
clone size: -
D gene: -
CDR3 protein: CASSSHRGGEQYF
CDR3 DNA: TGTGCCAGCAGTTCCCACAGGGGGGGTGAGCAGTACTTC

V gene: TRBV4-2
J gene: TRBJ2-7
clone size: many
D gene: TRBD1
CDR3 protein: CASSHGGGQSSYEQYF
CDR3 DNA: TGTGCCAGCAGCCACGGTGGGGGACAGAGCTCCTACGAGCAGTACTTC

V gene: TRBV6-5
J gene: TRBJ2-7
clone size: many
D gene: TRBD1
CDR3 protein: CASKKDRDSSYEQYF
CDR3 DNA: TGTGCCAGCAAAAAGGACAGGGACTCATCCTACGAGCAGTACTTC

V gene: TRBV6-2/TRBV6-3
J gene: TRBJ1-1
clone size: many
D gene: -
CDR3 protein: CASRSGSMDTEAFF
CDR3 DNA: TGTGCCAGCCGTTCAGGGTCTATGGACACTGAAGCTTTCTTT

V gene: TRBV5-1
J gene: TRBJ2-7
clone size: many
D gene: -
CDR3 protein: CARGQLQQGNYEQYF
CDR3 DNA: TGCGCCAGGGGGCAACTCCAACAGGGCAACTACGAGCAGTACTTC

V gene: TRBV15
J gene: TRBJ2-2
clone size: many
D gene: -
CDR3 protein: CATSRDALGSPGELFF
CDR3 DNA: TGTGCCACCAGCAGAGACGCCCTGGGGTCCCCCGGGGAGCTGTTTTTT

V gene: TRBV12-3/TRBV12-4
J gene: TRBJ2-5
clone size: -
D gene: -
CDR3 protein: CASSPRVSAGETQYF
CDR3 DNA: TGTGCCAGCAGTCCCCGCGTCTCAGCGGGAGAGACCCAGTACTTC

V gene: TRBV10-3
J gene: TRBJ1-5
clone size: many
D gene: -
CDR3 protein: CAISGGGSNQPQHF
CDR3 DNA: TGTGCCATCAGTGGTGGAGGGAGCAATCAGCCCCAGCATTTT

V gene: TRBV5-1
J gene: TRBJ1-1
clone size: -
D gene: TRBD1
CDR3 protein: CASRSGQGVTEAFF
CDR3 DNA: TGCGCCAGCAGATCCGGACAGGGTGTCACTGAAGCTTTCTTT

V gene: TRBV6-2/TRBV6-3
J gene: TRBJ2-2
clone size: -
D gene: -
CDR3 protein: CASSLSIGPSAGELFF
CDR3 DNA: TGTGCCAGCAGTTTATCCATCGGGCCTTCCGCCGGGGAGCTGTTTTTT

V gene: TRBV12-3/TRBV12-4
J gene: TRBJ1-2
clone size: many
D gene: -
CDR3 protein: CASSSGHGYTF
CDR3 DNA: TGTGCCAGCAGTTCTGGACATGGCTACACCTTC

V gene: TRBV20-1
J gene: TRBJ1-2
clone size: -
D gene: -
CDR3 protein: CSARDIALGYTF
CDR3 DNA: TGCAGTGCTAGAGATATAGCCCTTGGCTACACCTTC

V gene: TRBV12-3/TRBV12-4
J gene: TRBJ2-7
clone size: -
D gene: -
CDR3 protein: CASSFPGDEQYF
CDR3 DNA: TGTGCCAGCAGTTTTCCGGGGGACGAGCAGTACTTC

V gene: TRBV28
J gene: TRBJ2-5
clone size: many
D gene: TRBD1
CDR3 protein: CASSLSGRGNAETQYF
CDR3 DNA: TGTGCCAGCAGTTTAAGTGGCAGGGGGAACGCAGAGACCCAGTACTTC

V gene: TRBV30
J gene: TRBJ1-1
clone size: -
D gene: -
CDR3 protein: CAWIGDIPHEAFF
CDR3 DNA: TGTGCCTGGATTGGAGATATACCCCACGAAGCTTTCTTT

V gene: TRBV6-1
J gene: TRBJ1-6
clone size: many
D gene: TRBD1
CDR3 protein: CASSVGLGGQNNSPLHF
CDR3 DNA: TGTGCCAGCAGTGTCGGTCTCGGGGGACAGAATAATTCACCCCTCCACTTT

V gene: TRBV25-1
J gene: TRBJ2-5
clone size: many
D gene: -
CDR3 protein: CASSGWMGGDPETQYF
CDR3 DNA: TGTGCCAGCAGTGGATGGATGGGCGGGGACCCAGAGACCCAGTACTTC

V gene: TRBV6-2/TRBV6-3
J gene: TRBJ2-6
clone size: many
D gene: -
CDR3 protein: CASSYFRPGAGANVLTF
CDR3 DNA: TGTGCCAGCAGTTACTTCCGCCCGGGTGCTGGGGCCAACGTCCTGACTTTC

V gene: TRBV29-1
J gene: TRBJ2-2
clone size: many
D gene: TRBD1
CDR3 protein: CSVGQGDTGELFF
CDR3 DNA: TGCAGCGTCGGACAGGGGGACACCGGGGAGCTGTTTTTT

V gene: TRBV9
J gene: TRBJ1-5
clone size: many
D gene: TRBD1
CDR3 protein: CASSGGTGVSNQPQHF
CDR3 DNA: TGTGCCAGCAGCGGGGGGACAGGGGTGAGCAATCAGCCCCAGCATTTT

V gene: TRBV6-5
J gene: TRBJ1-5
clone size: -
D gene: -
CDR3 protein: CASSYSSQLNQPQHF
CDR3 DNA: TGTGCCAGCAGTTACTCGTCCCAGCTCAATCAGCCCCAGCATTTT

V gene: TRBV27
J gene: TRBJ2-7
clone size: -
D gene: TRBD1
CDR3 protein: CASSPQGFEQYF
CDR3 DNA: TGTGCCAGCAGTCCACAGGGGTTCGAGCAGTACTTC

V gene: TRBV9
J gene: TRBJ2-2
clone size: -
D gene: -
CDR3 protein: CVSSVETSNTGELFF
CDR3 DNA: TGTGTCAGCAGCGTAGAAACATCGAACACCGGGGAGCTGTTTTTT

V gene: TRBV24-1
J gene: TRBJ1-5
clone size: many
D gene: TRBD1
CDR3 protein: CATSEAGTGGISNQPQHF
CDR3 DNA: TGTGCCACCAGTGAGGCCGGGACAGGGGGCATTAGCAATCAGCCCCAGCATTTT

V gene: TRBV18
J gene: TRBJ2-7
clone size: many
D gene: TRBD2
CDR3 protein: CASSPGLGQSYEQYF
CDR3 DNA: TGTGCCAGCTCACCCGGACTAGGGCAGTCCTACGAGCAGTACTTC

V gene: TRBV20-1
J gene: TRBJ2-5
clone size: -
D gene: TRBD2
CDR3 protein: CSARLAGAETQYF
CDR3 DNA: TGCAGTGCTAGGCTAGCGGGAGCAGAGACCCAGTACTTC

V gene: TRBV29-1
J gene: TRBJ2-7
clone size: many
D gene: TRBD1
CDR3 protein: CSVGSGQAYEQYF
CDR3 DNA: TGCAGCGTTGGCTCGGGACAGGCCTACGAGCAGTACTTC

V gene: TRBV20-1
J gene: TRBJ1-1
clone size: many
D gene: TRBD1
CDR3 protein: CSARDPQGRTEAFF
CDR3 DNA: TGCAGTGCTAGAGACCCACAGGGGCGGACTGAAGCTTTCTTT

V gene: TRBV20-1
J gene: TRBJ2-7
clone size: many
D gene: TRBD2
CDR3 protein: CSARRLGGGLFYEQYF
CDR3 DNA: TGCAGTGCTAGGAGGCTCGGGGGGGGCCTATTCTACGAGCAGTACTTC

V gene: TRBV20-1
J gene: TRBJ2-5
clone size: once
D gene: TRBD2
CDR3 protein: CSARDGGTSGTETQYF
CDR3 DNA: TGCAGTGCTAGAGATGGGGGGACTAGCGGTACGGAGACCCAGTACTTC